One sample yielded the 11 T cell receptor beta chains listed below, sequenced in a study of blood T cell repertoires in COVID-19. Method: immunoSEQ multiplex PCR; TCRdb's copy keeps in-frame clones and lacks some. The data hold 130,000 or so clones, with about four fifths observed a single time. Input material: peripheral blood. These receptors originate from a woman aged 60-75 years with acute or convalescent COVID-19.

The genes are TRBV5-1 and TRBJ1-3; tentatively, D is TRBD1 (5 bases). Trimming shortened V by 5 bases and J by 0 bases, and 12 bases separated the two germline ends. The CDR3 runs 15 residues. The germline CDR1 and CDR2 sequences are SGHRS and YFSETQ. The CDR3 DNA is TGCGCCAGCAGAGCGGGGCCCACCTCTGGAAACACCATATATTTT. This translates into CASRAGPTSGNTIYF.

The chain recombines TRBV6-5 with TRBJ1-3; D not certain. CDR3 length equals 13 residues. CDR1 and CDR2 from the germline V gene are MNHEY and SVGAGI. Trimming took 7 bases from V and 2 from J, leaving 9 bases between them. The CDR3 protein is CASTWAAGNTIYF. CDR3 sequence (DNA): TGTGCCAGCACTTGGGCCGCTGGAAACACCATATATTTT.

This clone was seen a single time. DNA for the CDR3: TGTGCCAGCAGAGCCCTCGACAAATCGAACACTGAAGCTTTCTTT. Its translation is CASRALDKSNTEAFF. The rearrangement joins TRBV9 to TRBJ1-1; D is unclear. The CDR3 spans 15 residues. V dropped 5 bases and J dropped 1 base, with 15 bases sitting between them. The V gene's germline CDR1 is SGDLS and CDR2 YYNGEE. The whole variable domain, filled in from reference TRBV9 and TRBJ1-1, reads DSGVTQTPKHLITATGQRVTLRCSPRSGDLSVYWYQQSLDQGLQFLIQYYNGEERAKGNILERFSAQQFPDLHSELNLSSLELGDSALYFCASRALDKSNTEAFFGQGTRLTVV.

This clone was observed once. The rearrangement joins TRBV13 to TRBJ2-5; TRBD2 aligns across 7 bases. There are 16 residues in the CDR3. Trimming took 5 bases from V and 4 from J; bases not matched to a gene: 13. Germline assignment: CDR1 PRHDT and CDR2 FYEKMQ (reference sequence). The CDR3 bases are TGTGCCAGCAGCATCTCTCTAGCGGCGCTAGGAGAGACCCAGTACTTC. Translation: CASSISLAALGETQYF.

The CDR3 DNA sequence: TGTGCCAGCAGCTCCCCGGGACAGGGGGACACCGGGGAGCTGTTTTTT. Protein sequence: CASSSPGQGDTGELFF. This chain links TRBV5-4 with TRBJ2-2, with TRBD1 matching over 11 bases. V shed 3 bases, J shed 3 bases, and the junction held 4 bases outside the gene matches. The CDR3 has 16 residues. Germline V lookup: CDR1 SGHNT, CDR2 YYREEE (reference sequence).

V usage is TRBV2 and J usage is TRBJ2-7, with no clear D. The germline V gene encodes CDR1 SNHLY and CDR2 FYNNEI. There are 14 residues in the CDR3. V was trimmed by 5 bases and J by 5 bases, leaving 16 bases between them. The CDR3 sequence: CASSRQALVHEQYF. CDR3 DNA: TGTGCCAGCAGTAGACAAGCCCTTGTTCACGAGCAGTACTTC.

CDR3 DNA: TGTGCCAGCAGCAAACTGGACAGTGAATCACCCCTCCACTTT. Its protein product is CASSKLDSESPLHF. This rearrangement joins TRBV7-9 to TRBJ1-6; D might be TRBD1 (6 bases). The CDR3 consists of 14 residues. The V gene lost 5 bases and the J gene lost 10 bases, with 15 bases spanning the gap. Germline-derived CDR1 and CDR2 are SEHNR and FQNEAQ (reference sequence).

Only one count was recorded for this clone. This chain connects TRBV30 to TRBJ1-3, with 7 bases fitting TRBD1. V lost 5 bases to trimming and J lost 2 bases; unmatched junction nucleotides: 3. Germline values: CDR1 GTSNPN, CDR2 SVGIG (reference sequence). This CDR3 is built from 13 residues. The CDR3 region has the DNA TGTGCCTGGGACAGGGAAACTGGAAACACCATATATTTT. It specifies CAWDRETGNTIYF.

The chain combines TRBV2 with TRBJ2-3; perhaps TRBD2 as D (6 bases). The CDR3 extends over 14 amino acids. V was shortened by 7 bases and J by 0 bases, with 11 bases between the two germline ends. The germline gives CDR1 SNHLY, CDR2 FYNNEI. DNA of the CDR3: TGTGCCAGCATTAGGGACTCTAGCACAGATACGCAGTATTTT. Its translation: CASIRDSSTDTQYF. Variable domain in full (rest from reference TRBV2 and TRBJ2-3): EPEVTQTPSHQVTQMGQEVILRCVPISNHLYFYWYRQILGQKVEFLVSFYNNEISEKSEIFDDQFSVERPDGSNFTLKIRSTKLEDSAMYFCASIRDSSTDTQYFGPGTRLTVL.

V gene TRBV5-1 combines with J gene TRBJ1-1; D is uncertain. Germline CDR1 and CDR2: SGHRS and YFSETQ. The CDR3 spans 15 residues. V was cut by 6 bases and J by 2 bases, with 17 bases left in between. For the CDR3, the DNA is TGCGCCAGCACCTTTGAAGGAAGCGGCAACACTGAAGCTTTCTTT. It is translated as CASTFEGSGNTEAFF.

The genes are TRBV11-2 and TRBJ2-3; 8 bases are a match to TRBD2. Germline V gives CDR1 SGHAT, CDR2 FQNNGV. The CDR3 contains 16 residues. V lost 4 bases and J lost 4; bases outside the gene matches: 10. The CDR3 region has the DNA TGTGCCAGCAGCTCTCGAAGCGGGAGAACTTCAGATACGCAGTATTTT. Its translation is CASSSRSGRTSDTQYF.